This TCR beta chain was documented in a study of shared clonotypes between healthy human individuals. To note about this clone: As yet, its antigen is unknown.

Regarding the study as a whole: Among the subsets, naive ones generally showed larger estimated richness than memory ones. An effect of sequencing depth on clonotype sharing among donors was expected.

Trimming removed 1 base at V and 5 bases at J, with 14 bases between. Germline V gene sequence: CDR1 SGHTA, CDR2 FQGNSA. The CDR3 has 15 amino acids. When replicate PCRs were run on sorted subsets, they used about 220 ng DNA, about 30,000 T cell genomes. Data came from immunoSEQ multiplex PCR; TCRdb stores just in-frame clones and leaves some out. This table has roughly 680,000 clones, 55% to 80% appearing once. The study separated CD4+ cells into CD45RA+ naive and CD45RA-negative memory subsets. The chain is built from TRBV7-2 and TRBJ1-1, with a weak D call TRBD1 (6 bases). This TCR derives from a woman aged 25 to 39 in good health. Source material: memory CD4+ T cells sorted from blood. Described subset: CD45RA-negative fraction. The CDR3 spells CASSLVWGGGTEAFF. The CDR3 coding sequence is TGTGCCAGCAGCTTAGTTTGGGGAGGGGGAACTGAAGCTTTCTTT. The whole variable domain, remainder taken from reference TRBV7-2 and TRBJ1-1, is GAGVSQSPSNKVTEKGKDVELRCDPISGHTALYWYRQSLGQGLEFLIYFQGNSAPDKSGLPSDRFSAERTGGSVSTLTIQRTQQEDSAVYLCASSLVWGGGTEAFFGQGTRLTVV.